This T cell receptor (delta chain) was recovered during a study of gamma-delta chains in newborns, infants, children (dated by TCRdb to the late 2010s). A note on the overall study: According to the study title, microbial exposure causes polyclonal expansion of innate gammadelta T cells right after birth. Right after human newborns were born, the researchers looked at the way microbial exposure shaped their populations of innate gammadelta T cells.

In the germline V gene, CDR1 corresponds to TSWWSYY and CDR2 to QGS. Trimming costs V 8 bases and J 0 bases, and their ends lie 25 bases apart. Counted from cysteine to phenylalanine, this CDR3 has 17 amino acids. This entry keeps only the CDR3 DNA: 51 bases, framed from base 1. Of note for this clone: This clone's antigen is unknown. Nothing much larger sits one base from this clone, and base qualities are not available.

TCRdb names Illumina MiSeq as the instrument used. For TCRdb, the public reads were processed anew by CATT, and duplicate DNA sequences were folded into one row. This sample comprises around 12,000 delta-chain clones, about 3.6% of them detected only once. The top ten constitute roughly 8.7% of the sample. Material for sequencing was blood. The sequence joins TRDV1 to TRDJ4, with the D assignment possibly TRDD2 or TRDD3, given 6 matching bases for each. The origin of this receptor is a child who was a newborn, infant or young child, either healthy, febrile or measles-vaccinated (not recorded which). Here is the DNA: TGTGCTCTTCTAGGCCTTCCGGATTGGGGGGGAACCAGACCCCTGATCTTT. Protein translation: CALLGLPDWGGTRPLIF.